The entry below describes one T cell receptor beta chain. Data came from immunoSEQ multiplex PCR; TCRdb stores just in-frame clones and leaves some out. The sample has about 87,000 clones; approximately 90% are singletons. The J segment lost 4 bases and the V segment lost 6 bases, leaving 10 bases of the junction unmatched. The CDR3 sequence is 16 residues long. The germline V gene has CDR1 MDHEN and CDR2 SYDVKM. This entry belongs to a study of siplizumab effects on memory and regulatory T cells. V is TRBV28 and J is TRBJ2-2, with 8 bases identical to TRBD2. The sequence derives from a human donor in good health. The sample consisted of CD4+ T cells sorted from blood. The CDR3 DNA sequence: TGTGCCAGCAGGGACGACGGGACTAGAGGCACCGGGGAGCTGTTTTTT. Its translation is CASRDDGTRGTGELFF.